The next 13 T cell receptor beta chains were all read from a single sample in a study of CD8+ T cells in alopecia areata. RNA extraction and reverse transcription yielded cDNA as sequencing template. The method was immunoSEQ multiplex PCR; TCRdb's version includes in-frame clones alone and lacks a portion of them. This table has more than 90,000 clones, around 61% appearing once. Sample: CD4+ T cells sorted from blood. The receptor source for this set is a human donor in good health.

The chain carries TRBV29-1 and TRBJ1-2; 8 bases fit TRBD1. The germline CDR1 and CDR2 sequences are SQVTM and ANQGSEA. The CDR3 length is 12 residues. CDR3 sequence: CTSRTGNYGYTF. CDR3 coding DNA: TGCACCAGCCGGACAGGGAACTATGGCTACACCTTC. Full variable domain (outside the CDR3, taken from reference TRBV29-1 and TRBJ1-2): SAVISQKPSRDICQRGTSLTIQCQVDSQVTMMFWYRQQPGQSLTLIATANQGSEATYESGFVIDKFPISRPNLTFSTLTVSNMSPEDSSIYLCTSRTGNYGYTFGSGTRLTVV.

This rearrangement joins TRBV29-1 to TRBJ1-1; D ambiguous. CDR1 is SQVTM and CDR2 is ANQGSEA in the germline V gene. CDR3 length equals 13 residues. Trimming shortened V by 7 bases and J by 1 base, and 13 bases separated the two germline ends. The CDR3 region has the DNA TGCAGCGCATTACCGACCACGAACACTGAAGCTTTCTTT. It translates to CSALPTTNTEAFF.

The gene calls are TRBV5-1 and TRBJ2-5, with 8 bases matching TRBD1. The CDR3 sequence is 15 residues long. V lost 4 bases and J lost 3; bases outside the gene matches: 8. Germline lookup yields CDR1 SGHRS and CDR2 YFSETQ. The CDR3 DNA reads as TGCGCCAGCAGCAGGACAGGGAGTAAGGAAGAGACCCAGTACTTC. This gives the protein CASSRTGSKEETQYF.

This clone has only a few counts. The rearrangement links TRBV27 to TRBJ2-3; D gene ambiguous. Germline-derived CDR1 and CDR2 are MNHEY and SMNVEV (reference sequence). V was clipped by 5 bases and J by 0 bases, with 21 bases between them. The CDR3 spans 18 residues. CDR3 protein: CASSPSFSRRTSTDTQYF. CDR3 sequence (DNA): TGTGCCAGCAGTCCTTCCTTCTCCCGACGAACTAGCACAGATACGCAGTATTTT.

V and J are TRBV4-2 and TRBJ2-3; 11 positions match TRBD2. The J segment lost 3 bases and the V segment lost 3 bases, leaving 2 bases of the junction unmatched. The germline gives CDR1 LGHNA, CDR2 YNFKEQ. The CDR3 has 15 amino acids. CDR3 in amino acids: CASSQTSGETDTQYF. The CDR3 DNA reads as TGTGCCAGCAGCCAGACTAGCGGGGAAACAGATACGCAGTATTTT.

This clone came up once. The chain couples TRBV11-2 to TRBJ2-3; the D gene could be TRBD1 or TRBD2 (6 bases each). Trimming left V 1 base short and J 3 bases short, with 14 bases between. The CDR3 totals 16 residues. Germline V gene lookup returns CDR1 SGHAT and CDR2 FQNNGV. Here the CDR3 reads CASSLVGGPTTDTQYF. DNA of the CDR3: TGTGCCAGCAGCTTAGTAGGGGGGCCCACGACAGATACGCAGTATTTT.

The chain recombines TRBV29-1 with TRBJ1-2; tentative D call: TRBD1 (6 bases). The CDR3 extends over 13 amino acids. Trimming took 4 bases from V and 3 from J, leaving 12 bases between them. Germline loops: CDR1 SQVTM, CDR2 ANQGSEA. The CDR3 sequence: CSVAAGADYGYTF. In DNA form, the CDR3 reads TGCAGCGTTGCGGCAGGGGCAGACTATGGCTACACCTTC. The full variable domain, with the rest looked up from reference TRBV29-1 and TRBJ1-2, is SAVISQKPSRDICQRGTSLTIQCQVDSQVTMMFWYRQQPGQSLTLIATANQGSEATYESGFVIDKFPISRPNLTFSTLTVSNMSPEDSSIYLCSVAAGADYGYTFGSGTRLTVV.

This rearrangement joins TRBV5-1 to TRBJ2-3; D uncertain. Trimming left V 0 bases short and J 2 bases short, with 7 bases between. This CDR3 has 14 amino acids. The V gene's germline CDR1 is SGHRS and CDR2 YFSETQ. The CDR3 spells CASSLEGPTDTQYF. CDR3 in DNA: TGCGCCAGCAGCTTGGAAGGCCCCACAGATACGCAGTATTTT.

This clone was seen a handful of times. The gene calls are TRBV7-8 and TRBJ2-5; D possibly uses TRBD1 or TRBD2 (6 bases each). CDR1 is SGHVS and CDR2 is FQNEAQ in the germline V gene. With 3 bases removed from V and 2 bases from J, the gap between germline ends came to 13 bases. This CDR3 has 15 residues. The CDR3 sequence is CASSLSKGGQETQYF. DNA for the CDR3: TGTGCCAGCAGCTTGAGTAAAGGGGGGCAAGAGACCCAGTACTTC. The full variable domain, completed using reference TRBV7-8 and TRBJ2-5, is GAGVSQSPRYKVAKRGQDVALRCDPISGHVSLFWYQQALGQGPEFLTYFQNEAQLDKSGLPSDRFFAERPEGSVSTLKIQRTQQEDSAVYLCASSLSKGGQETQYFGPGTRLLVL.

The J gene is TRBJ1-1, the V gene TRBV6-5; possible D gene TRBD1, 6 bases. Germline values: CDR1 MNHEY, CDR2 SVGAGI. The CDR3 contains 13 residues. Trimming took 6 bases from V and 5 from J, leaving 13 bases between them. The CDR3 loop reads CASSPQGITEAFF. The DNA of the CDR3 is TGTGCCAGCAGCCCTCAGGGGATTACTGAAGCTTTCTTT.

The rearrangement links TRBV29-1 to TRBJ2-3, with D maybe TRBD1 (6 bases). The CDR3 sequence is 19 residues long. Trimming took 3 bases from V and 1 from J, leaving 26 bases between them. The V gene's germline CDR1 is SQVTM and CDR2 ANQGSEA. CDR3: CSVDKREVRGKSGTDTQYF. CDR3 sequence (DNA): TGCAGCGTTGATAAAAGGGAAGTCAGGGGAAAAAGCGGCACAGATACGCAGTATTTT.

The chain uses TRBV29-1 and TRBJ2-1; D gene unclear. CDR1 and CDR2 from the germline V gene are SQVTM and ANQGSEA. V lost 4 bases, J lost 0 bases, and 19 bases lay in between. The CDR3 is made up of 17 amino acids. The chain's CDR3 is CSVGAPTDGNSYNEQFF. CDR3 DNA sequence: TGCAGCGTTGGCGCCCCCACGGACGGTAACTCCTACAATGAGCAGTTCTTC.

The V call is TRBV25-1, the J call TRBJ2-3; TRBD2 aligns across 8 bases. Per the germline V gene, CDR1 is MGHDK and CDR2 is SYGVNS. Unmatched junction bases numbered 1, after V lost 5 bases and J lost 0 bases. This CDR3 region has 14 residues. The CDR3 loop reads CASSTSGSTDTQYF. DNA for the CDR3: TGTGCCAGCAGTACTAGCGGCAGCACAGATACGCAGTATTTT.